These T cell receptor beta chains were read from a single sample in a study of cytomegalovirus exposure and HLA in healthy donors. This table comes from immunoSEQ multiplex PCR, and its TCRdb copy is limited to in-frame clones, with some not included. The sample contains roughly 150,000 clones, 88% of which appear only once. Sequencing was performed on PBMCs. The receptor source for this set is a man between 18 and 29 years old in good health and CMV-seronegative. Both conserved end residues are part of each CDR3. D genes are given only for firm matches.

v_call: TRBV5-4; d_call: .; j_call: TRBJ1-2; cdr3_nt: TGTGCCAGCAGCTTGGGGAGGCAACTTTATGGCTACACCTTC; cdr3_aa: CASSLGRQLYGYTF
v_call: TRBV5-1; d_call: .; j_call: TRBJ2-2; cdr3_nt: TGCGCCAGCAGCTGGGGGGGCGCGAACACCGGGGAGCTGTTTTTT; cdr3_aa: CASSWGGANTGELFF
v_call: TRBV5-1; d_call: TRBD2; j_call: TRBJ2-1; cdr3_nt: TGCGCCAGCAGCTTGGTTAGCGGGAGTGGCGATGAGCAGTTCTTC; cdr3_aa: CASSLVSGSGDEQFF
v_call: TRBV27; d_call: .; j_call: TRBJ2-7; cdr3_nt: TGTGCCAGCAGTGACAGGTCCTACGAGCAGTACTTC; cdr3_aa: CASSDRSYEQYF
v_call: TRBV5-1; d_call: TRBD1; j_call: TRBJ1-2; cdr3_nt: TGCGCCAGCAGCAACCAGGGGGCGAACTATGGCTACACCTTC; cdr3_aa: CASSNQGANYGYTF
v_call: TRBV29-1; d_call: TRBD1; j_call: TRBJ2-5; cdr3_nt: TGCAGCGTTAGTGGACAGGAAGAGACCCAGTACTTC; cdr3_aa: CSVSGQEETQYF
v_call: TRBV6-5; d_call: TRBD1; j_call: TRBJ2-1; cdr3_nt: TGTGCCAGCAGTTACGGGGTAGGGGGCAGCTACAATGAGCAGTTCTTC; cdr3_aa: CASSYGVGGSYNEQFF
v_call: TRBV5-3; d_call: .; j_call: TRBJ2-2; cdr3_nt: TGTGCCAGAAGCTTTCATCTTTGTAGACATCCAACCGGGGAGCTGTTTTTT; cdr3_aa: CARSFHLCRHPTGELFF
v_call: TRBV10-3; d_call: TRBD2; j_call: TRBJ2-3; cdr3_nt: TGTGCCATCCGTCGGGGGGGCGGCACAGATACGCAGTATTTT; cdr3_aa: CAIRRGGGTDTQYF
v_call: TRBV4-1; d_call: .; j_call: TRBJ1-2; cdr3_nt: TGCGCCAGCAGCCAATCAAGGAGGGTTGGAGACTATGGCTACACCTTC; cdr3_aa: CASSQSRRVGDYGYTF
v_call: TRBV2; d_call: .; j_call: TRBJ1-6; cdr3_nt: TGTGCCAGCAGAGGGAGGGACGTCTCACCCCTCCACTTT; cdr3_aa: CASRGRDVSPLHF
v_call: TRBV5-1; d_call: .; j_call: TRBJ2-5; cdr3_nt: TGCGCCAGCAGTTATCAGGGGGAGACCCAGTACTTC; cdr3_aa: CASSYQGETQYF
v_call: TRBV29-1; d_call: TRBD1; j_call: TRBJ1-4; cdr3_nt: TGCAGCGCCCAGCAGGGACAGGGAGAAAAACTGTTTTTT; cdr3_aa: CSAQQGQGEKLFF